The present TCR beta chain was sequenced within a study of cytomegalovirus exposure and HLA in healthy donors (dated by TCRdb to 2017 to 2019). Describing the broader study: An earlier analysis of 587 of the donors reported more than 250 Gb of sequence data and roughly 100 million unique TCR beta sequences from about 179 million T cells. An early release that covered approximately 600 HLA-typed donors contained about 300 gigabases of sequencing data and some 87 million unique TCR sequences. Of the roughly 400 genotyped donors, 70% to 90% were placed in the genetic ancestry cluster associated with self-reported Caucasian donors. The study aimed to test whether signatures of past pathogen exposure could be identified by cataloging public T cell receptors. Using immunosequencing, the study profiled T cell repertoires from about 650 subjects and related those repertoires to cytomegalovirus serostatus. Besides the first cohort of approximately 710 subjects, a separate validation cohort made up of 120 different subjects was used. To predict cytomegalovirus infection status, the study combined high-throughput TCR immunosequencing, statistical association of individual TCRs with disease status, and machine learning. To study patterns of TCR occurrence, a later analysis re-analyzed previously published TCR beta repertoires from hundreds of donors and added high-resolution HLA genotyping. Rather than drawing on any new phenotypic data, the later analysis identified candidate immune exposures from TCR beta sequences and the way those sequences occurred across donors. An earlier analysis of approximately 630 of the donors applied high-throughput TCR beta sequencing to assess whether each TCR beta V gene segment acted as functional or pseudogenic. Donor age, sex, ethnicity and CMV serostatus were compiled alongside the repertoire data. In a later genetic analysis, genome-wide SNP genotypes for about 65% of the roughly 670 donors were used, and that subset was treated as a discovery cohort. All discovery cohort repertoires had been generated on a single sequencing platform. HLA typing covered class I and class II loci at four-digit resolution. The number of typed donors differed by locus: about 620-640 for A, B, C, DRB1 and DQB1; approximately 540 for DQA1; fewer than 610 for DPA1; and 450 to 480 for DPB1. About 5 DR-DQ haplotypes were handled as single units for association and clustering, since linkage in the cohort was strong. Among some 410 genotyped donors of the cohort, an average of roughly 240,000 unique TCR beta nucleotide sequences were sequenced per donor, roughly 20% of them non-productive.

To note about this clone: Its antigen has not been determined. Base qualities are missing; no much larger clone stands one base away.

The cohort consisted of 600 to 750 healthy bone marrow donors. At the time of sampling, all cohort members were nominally healthy, though unrecorded immune exposures were likely present. The donor was CMV seronegative and was included in the group of over 300 seronegative cohort members. Every donor gave a peripheral blood sample, and the peripheral blood mononuclear cells from that sample were used for TCR beta sequencing. Genomic DNA extraction from the blood cell samples was performed with the Qiagen DNeasy Blood Extraction Kit. Library creation used the immunoSEQ multiplex PCR assay. The multiplex PCR relied on a mix of 60 forward primers for TCR Vbeta segments and 13 reverse primers for TCR Jbeta segments. The CDR3 region of rearranged TCR beta genes was amplified from genomic DNA by a multiplex PCR assay. The amplified TCR beta libraries were sequenced on the Illumina HiSeq System as 87-base-pair reads. In the authors' own workflow: A later analysis counted about 82 million unique TCR beta chains across the 666 repertoires, and 10 million to 12 million of these chains were shared by at least two donors. A nearest-neighbor algorithm error-corrected the raw reads and collapsed the reads into unique sequences, merging closely related sequences to remove PCR and sequencing errors. V, D and J gene segments were assigned by aligning CDR3 sequences to IMGT reference sequences. For a sequence to be retained, a match of at least six nucleotides to both a V gene segment and a J gene segment was required. Rearrangements were called productive when the CDR3 lacked stop codons and stayed in frame with V and J; all others were non-productive. Following IMGT convention, CDR3 was defined as the stretch from the second conserved V-encoded cysteine to the conserved J-encoded phenylalanine. In an earlier analysis of more than 550 of the donors, sequences lacking an unambiguous match to a single V gene segment were excluded. In an earlier analysis of a few hundred of the donors, V segments were called functional above 56.7% productive rearrangements and were called segregating when the between-donor standard deviation exceeded 5%. A statistical classification framework was built for diagnosing cytomegalovirus status from the catalog of TCR beta chain sequences. In a later analysis, TCR nucleotide sequences were compared against IMGT/GENE-DB human TR gene sequences so that V and J genes could be assigned. Using the TCRdist pipeline, a later analysis assigned CDR3 sequences along with most-parsimonious VDJ recombination scenarios. In a later analysis, each TCR beta chain was defined by its CDR3 amino acid sequence together with its V-gene family, and reads lacking a unique V-gene family were excluded. A later analysis removed nearly 600 highly shared, low-generation-probability nucleotide sequences to deal with suspected cross-contamination and a sequencing artifact. A later analysis calculated a clonal expansion index for each public chain from normalized within-repertoire ranks of inferred template counts. In a later analysis, generation probabilities were computed with a VDJ recombination model fitted to out-of-frame rearrangements, and the resulting probabilities were checked against IGoR. A later analysis scored TCR-TCR, TCR-HLA and TCR-CMV co-occurrence with hypergeometric tests, applying a repertoire-size bias correction to TCR pairs. To estimate false discovery rates, a later analysis permuted the HLA or CMV assignments 20 times. In a later analysis, co-occurring TCRs were grouped using DBSCAN, and TCRdist sequence similarity was added for clustering within HLA-allele-positive subsets. Repertoires with fewer than 30,000 or more than 120,000 public chains, plus five repertoires with anomalous nucleotide sharing, were excluded from co-occurrence clustering. TCRdb mirrors the immuneACCESS table, restricted to in-frame sequences. Some clones are absent from its copies; in checked studies, under half trace to an unresolved V gene, and the reason for the others is unknown. From that table come the V and J calls and clone size; the DNA was used to work out D and trimming. The sample table holds hundreds of thousands of clones, of which approximately 85% were seen once. The top ten hold roughly 0.26% of the sample.

Relative to germline, V is 7 bases shorter and J is 4 bases shorter, with 16 bases between their ends. Per the germline V gene, SNHLY is the CDR1 and FYNNEI is the CDR2. Its CDR3 holds 15 amino acids, cysteine through phenylalanine. Only the CDR3 DNA stays, 45 bases, in frame from base 1. Here is what the overall study found, with its caveats: Most CMV-associated TCR beta chains appeared to be HLA-restricted in a later analysis, and the HLA associations seemed to be driven largely by CMV exposure. Immune exposure information for the cohort was limited to CMV serostatus. Assigning TCR associations to individual alleles was difficult when HLA alleles, especially DR and DQ, strongly co-occurred. In a later analysis, TCR association rates were found to vary across HLA loci, with the most associated TCRs seen for DRB1 alleles and the fewest for HLA-C alleles. It was suggested by the authors that the approach could potentially be generalized to other disease states and immunological phenotypes. An earlier analysis of several hundred of the donors showed that most TCR beta V segments appeared in productive rearrangements either about 87% or about 30% of the time, which broadly matched IMGT annotations. The sequencing pipeline was judged likely to have produced a cluster of highly shared sequence variants as a technical artifact. In a later genetic analysis, fewer N-insertions in productive TCRs were reported among donors in an Asian-associated ancestry cluster than the 666-donor mean. In a later analysis, HLA-associated TCR beta chains showed more clonal expansion and lower generation probabilities than non-associated chains that were equally common. Most TCR sequences were seen in very few donors, while some public TCRs were found in many individuals. In a later analysis, about 16,000 TCR beta sequences were associated with specific HLA alleles at a false discovery rate of 0.05. Linkage disequilibrium might explain the correlated functional status among segregating V segments, but an unknown experimental factor could not be excluded. The classifier was reported to diagnose cytomegalovirus status with high specificity and sensitivity in both the original cohort and the validation cohort. Fewer than 20 rarely observed V segments, including chromosome 9 orphons, were excluded from the earlier analysis of several hundred of the donors because counts were too low. A further reported finding was that TCR beta sequences accurately predicted the HLA-A and HLA-B alleles for most subjects in the first cohort. V-gene and J-gene trimming of TCR beta chains was associated with a missense DCLRE1C variant in a later genetic analysis, and the association was replicated in an independent cohort. A few of the identified cytomegalovirus-associated TCR beta chains were confirmed in vitro to be specific for cytomegalovirus antigens. This cohort had only TCR beta chains sequenced, and the lack of alpha or paired-chain data limited which features could be detected. Because some donors lacked HLA typing at each locus, the association tests relied only on the typed subset. Some IMGT-functional V segments, including TRBV6-2 and TRBV6-3, could not be distinguished by the 87-base-pair reads and were therefore excluded. The study gave a list of about 160 TCR beta chains associated with cytomegalovirus. A later analysis reported that several top co-occurrence clusters appeared linked to parvovirus B19, influenza, CMV and Epstein-Barr virus. The presence/absence analyses assumed that sequencing depth was roughly uniform across donors, and that assumption may not be true.

Recombination joined TRBV2 with TRBJ1-4; TRBD1 is a weak D gene call, 5 bases matching. This receptor was identified in a girl aged 2-10 years in good health and CMV-seronegative. Material: PBMCs. CDR3 protein: CASKDFGADNEKLFF. DNA sequence: TGTGCCAGCAAGGATTTTGGGGCAGATAATGAAAAACTGTTTTTT.